These 25 T cell receptor beta chains share one sample of origin, sequenced in a study of T cell changes during pregnancy in multiple sclerosis. Assay: immunoSEQ multiplex PCR; the TCRdb copy retains only in-frame clones and omits some. The table records 20,000 to 25,000 clones, roughly nine tenths of them present only once. The specimen was CD4+ T cells from peripheral blood mononuclear cells, collected after pregnancy. The receptors derive from a female donor in good health, enrolled as a control in a pregnancy study.

The chain is built from TRBV7-9 and TRBJ2-7, with 14 bases fitting TRBD2. The CDR3 covers 18 residues. CDR1 and CDR2 (germline): SEHNR, FQNEAQ (reference sequence). V gave up 0 bases and J gave up 4 bases; unmatched junction bases: 8. The CDR3 DNA is TGTGCCAGCAGCTTAGCGCAAGGACTAGCGGGAGGAAAATACGAGCAGTACTTC. This sequence encodes CASSLAQGLAGGKYEQYF.

The J gene is TRBJ1-2, the V gene TRBV10-3; tentative D call: TRBD1 (6 bases). This CDR3 is built from 14 residues. V lost 4 bases and J 5 bases, leaving 14 bases between the germline ends. In germline, CDR1 is ENHRY, CDR2 SYGVKD. The CDR3 coding sequence is TGTGCCATCAGTGGGTCGGCAGGGGCATATGGCTACACCTTC. Its translation: CAISGSAGAYGYTF.

This chain connects TRBV7-2 to TRBJ2-3; 9 positions match TRBD1. The CDR3 totals 14 residues. Germline V lookup: CDR1 SGHTA, CDR2 FQGNSA. Trimming at V came to 7 bases and at J to 10 bases, leaving 12 bases not matched to a gene. The CDR3 region has the DNA TGTGCCAGCACATCCGGGACAGGGAGTTTGGCGCAGTATTTT. Residues: CASTSGTGSLAQYF.

The rearrangement joins TRBV7-8 to TRBJ2-1, with D possibly being TRBD2 (6 bases). The ends were cut back, 3 bases at V and 14 bases at J, with 17 bases in the middle. Germline V CDR1 and CDR2: SGHVS, FQNEAQ. This CDR3 has 13 residues. The CDR3 sequence: CASSFTLGRREFF. The CDR3 nucleotides read TGTGCCAGCAGCTTCACACTCGGGAGAAGGGAGTTCTTC. Full variable domain (missing parts from reference TRBV7-8 and TRBJ2-1): GAGVSQSPRYKVAKRGQDVALRCDPISGHVSLFWYQQALGQGPEFLTYFQNEAQLDKSGLPSDRFFAERPEGSVSTLKIQRTQQEDSAVYLCASSFTLGRREFFGPGTRLTVL.

This clone was observed a few times. The CDR3 loop reads CASSRGQGTGANVLTF. The CDR3 DNA sequence: TGTGCCAGCAGCCGGGGACAGGGGACAGGGGCCAACGTCCTGACTTTC. The rearrangement uses TRBV7-9 and TRBJ2-6, with TRBD1 identical over 10 bases. The CDR3 contains 16 residues. The trim removed 5 bases at V and 4 bases at J, leaving 5 bases unmatched. Germline CDR1 SEHNR, CDR2 FQNEAQ (reference sequence).

This chain uses TRBV27 with TRBJ2-3, with a tentative D call TRBD1 (6 bases). Trimming left V 5 bases short and J 3 bases short, with 18 bases between. CDR3 length equals 16 residues. The germline CDR1 and CDR2 sequences are MNHEY and SMNVEV (reference sequence). This CDR3 reads CASSPTGALGTDTQYF. The CDR3 nucleotides read TGTGCCAGCAGTCCGACAGGTGCCCTGGGGACAGATACGCAGTATTTT.

This clone was detected only once. J is TRBJ2-7 and V is TRBV28; TRBD1 is a possible D gene (5 bases). CDR3 length: 14 amino acids. CDR1 MDHEN and CDR2 SYDVKM come from the germline V gene. Trimming removed 1 base at V and 1 base at J, with 8 bases between. The CDR3 DNA sequence: TGTGCCAGCAGTTTATCGACAGTTTCCTACGAGCAGTACTTC. Translation gives CASSLSTVSYEQYF.

This sequence joins TRBV18 and TRBJ2-1; TRBD2 might be the D (6 bases). CDR3 length: 16 residues. Trimming removed 4 bases from V and 8 bases from J, with 21 bases in between. Germline V gene data show CDR1 as KGHSH and CDR2 as LQKENI. The CDR3 region is CASSLTPGTRPDEQFF. CDR3 nucleotides: TGTGCCAGCTCACTTACTCCAGGGACTCGACCTGATGAGCAGTTCTTC.

The V gene is TRBV5-1, the J gene TRBJ2-5; weak D call: TRBD2 (5 bases). Trimming removed 3 bases from V and 2 bases from J, with 11 bases in between. The CDR3 length is 14 residues. Germline V gene lookup returns CDR1 SGHRS and CDR2 YFSETQ. CDR3: CASSSFWRQETQYF. Written as DNA, the CDR3 is TGCGCCAGCAGCTCGTTTTGGAGGCAAGAGACCCAGTACTTC.

The chain uses TRBV7-2 and TRBJ2-4; D remains ambiguous. Trimming cost V 4 bases and J 3 bases, with 7 bases left between them. Germline V gene sequence: CDR1 SGHTA, CDR2 FQGNSA. The CDR3 runs to 13 residues. The CDR3 sequence is CASSYSDKNIQYF. The CDR3 DNA reads as TGTGCCAGCAGCTACAGTGACAAAAACATTCAGTACTTC. The full variable domain, rest sourced from reference TRBV7-2 and TRBJ2-4, is GAGVSQSPSNKVTEKGKDVELRCDPISGHTALYWYRQSLGQGLEFLIYFQGNSAPDKSGLPSDRFSAERTGGSVSTLTIQRTQQEDSAVYLCASSYSDKNIQYFGAGTRLSVL.

The rearrangement joins TRBV30 to TRBJ1-1, with a tentative D call TRBD1 (6 bases). The ends were cut back, 0 bases at V and 7 bases at J, with 6 bases in the middle. Germline V gene sequence: CDR1 GTSNPN, CDR2 SVGIG (reference sequence). This CDR3 is built from 11 residues. The CDR3 nucleotides are TGTGCCTGGAGTGTACAGGGTGAAGCTTTCTTT. The encoded protein is CAWSVQGEAFF.

CDR3 residues: CASSLALGMNTEAFF. Here the CDR3 DNA reads TGTGCCAGCAGCTTAGCGTTGGGCATGAACACTGAAGCTTTCTTT. V is TRBV7-8 and J is TRBJ1-1; D gene ambiguous. Germline lookup yields CDR1 SGHVS and CDR2 FQNEAQ. The CDR3 runs 15 residues. Trimming removed 0 bases from V and 0 bases from J, with 8 bases in between.

CDR3 residues: CASSDIGEWNEQFF. The CDR3 region has the DNA TGTGCCAGCAGCGATATCGGGGAGTGGAATGAGCAGTTCTTC. The chain is built from TRBV6-1 and TRBJ2-1; a weak D match, TRBD2 (5 bases). The V end was cut by 6 bases, the J end by 7 bases, with 16 bases between. Germline loops: CDR1 MNHNS, CDR2 SASEGT. The CDR3 length is 14 residues.

J is TRBJ2-2 and V is TRBV9; TRBD2 matches 7 bases. Trimming at V came to 4 bases and at J to 1 base, leaving 7 bases not matched to a gene. Germline values: CDR1 SGDLS, CDR2 YYNGEE. The length of the CDR3 is 16 residues. CDR3 region: CASSRSPSGNTGELFF. The CDR3 DNA reads TGTGCCAGCAGCAGATCCCCTAGCGGGAACACCGGGGAGCTGTTTTTT.

This rearrangement joins TRBV4-2 to TRBJ2-5; 10 bases align to TRBD2. The tail of the sequence fits TRBJ2-7 better, so the J call may be wrong. Germline assignment: CDR1 LGHNA and CDR2 YNFKEQ. CDR3 length: 14 residues. CDR3 in amino acids: CASSERGGPYEQYF. The CDR3 coding sequence is TGTGCCAGCAGCGAGCGGGGGGGCCCGTACGAGCAGTACTTC.

The genes are TRBV9 and TRBJ2-7; 10 bases are shared with TRBD2. Germline V gene data show CDR1 as SGDLS and CDR2 as YYNGEE. The V and J ends lost 0 bases and 5 bases, in that order; junction bases with no gene match: 5. The CDR3 runs to 15 residues. The CDR3: CASSVGTGTSDEQYF. In DNA, the CDR3 is TGTGCCAGCAGCGTAGGGACCGGGACTAGCGACGAGCAGTACTTC.

The rearrangement uses TRBV19 and TRBJ1-2; tentative D call: TRBD1 (6 bases). The germline V gene has CDR1 LNHDA and CDR2 SQIVND (reference sequence). This CDR3 comprises 15 residues. The V and J ends lost 1 base and 5 bases respectively, with 14 bases between them. This chain's CDR3 is CASSIGQGQIYGYTF. For the CDR3, the DNA is TGTGCCAGTAGTATAGGGCAGGGGCAGATATATGGCTACACCTTC.

The chain links TRBV4-1 to TRBJ1-5; maybe TRBD1 (5 bases). Germline V gene lookup returns CDR1 MGHRA and CDR2 YSYEKL. This CDR3 contains 14 residues. Between the trimmed V and J ends, which lost 1 base and 5 bases, there was a span of 9 bases. The CDR3: CASSQARADQPQHF. DNA for the CDR3: TGCGCCAGCAGCCAAGCCAGGGCTGATCAGCCCCAGCATTTT.

The chain carries TRBV27 and TRBJ2-1, with TRBD1 matching 10 bases. Germline loops: CDR1 MNHEY, CDR2 SMNVEV (reference sequence). The J segment lost 7 bases and the V segment lost 7 bases, leaving 4 bases of the junction unmatched. The CDR3 sequence is 13 residues long. The CDR3 loop reads CASNGQGGNEQFF. The DNA for the CDR3 is TGTGCCAGCAACGGACAGGGGGGAAATGAGCAGTTCTTC.

The chain uses TRBV30 and TRBJ2-7, with 10 bases identical to TRBD2. CDR3 length equals 13 residues. With V trimmed by 5 bases and J by 2 bases, 3 bases remained unmatched. The V gene's germline CDR1 is GTSNPN and CDR2 SVGIG (reference sequence). Written as DNA, the CDR3 is TGTGCCTGGTCGGGACTAGCGCCCTACGAGCAGTACTTC. Its translation is CAWSGLAPYEQYF.

This chain joins TRBV15 and TRBJ2-5; 9 nucleotides match TRBD1. Trimming cost V 5 bases and J 4 bases; bases outside gene matches: 14. Germline lookup yields CDR1 LNHNV and CDR2 YYDKDF (reference sequence). This CDR3 has 17 residues. In nucleotides, the CDR3 is TGTGCCACCAGCCCCCCTCCCGGACAGGGGCACCGAGAGACCCAGTACTTC. This sequence encodes CATSPPPGQGHRETQYF.

V usage is TRBV20-1 and J usage is TRBJ1-2, with TRBD1 as a possible D gene (5 bases). CDR1 is DFQATT and CDR2 is SNEGSKA in the germline V gene (reference sequence). This CDR3 spans 11 amino acids. CDR3 bases: TGCACCCTTGGGGGGGGTAATGGCTACACCTTC. This gives the protein CTLGGGNGYTF.

V and J are TRBV6-5 and TRBJ1-1; tentative D call: TRBD1 (5 bases). Germline CDR1 is MNHEY and CDR2 is SVGAGI. CDR3 length equals 14 residues. Trimming cost V 5 bases and J 0 bases, with 10 bases left between them. The CDR3: CASSRQTMNTEAFF. The CDR3 DNA reads as TGTGCCAGCAGTCGACAGACGATGAACACTGAAGCTTTCTTT.

The chain joins TRBV10-3 to TRBJ2-1, with 7 bases lining up with TRBD2. The CDR3 is 15 residues long. The V and J ends lost 0 bases and 2 bases, in that order; junction bases with no gene match: 1. Germline loops: CDR1 ENHRY, CDR2 SYGVKD. The CDR3 bases are TGTGCCATCAGTGAGTCGAGCGGGACCTACAATGAGCAGTTCTTC. Translated, it gives CAISESSGTYNEQFF.

A single count supports this clone. This chain joins TRBV29-1 and TRBJ2-7, with D perhaps matching TRBD2 (5 bases). Trimming stripped 6 bases from V and 0 bases from J, with 15 bases between. Germline V gene data show CDR1 as SQVTM and CDR2 as ANQGSEA. The CDR3 spans 14 residues. The CDR3 DNA reads as TGCAGCGTCCTCAGCGGATTTAGCTCCTACGAGCAGTACTTC. It specifies CSVLSGFSSYEQYF.